Presented here are 18 T cell receptor beta chains from one specimen sequenced in a study of OX40 agonist ivuxolimab in advanced cancers. Data came from immunoSEQ multiplex PCR; TCRdb stores just in-frame clones and leaves some out. The sample carries more than 100,000 clones, roughly nine tenths recorded once. Sequencing was performed on CD4+ or CD8+ T cells sorted from blood, taken in a trial of the OX40 agonist ivuxolimab. Receptors originate from an adult with an advanced solid tumor such as melanoma, head and neck, liver or kidney cancer.

This chain uses TRBV6-1 with TRBJ1-4; 8 positions match TRBD1. This CDR3 has 15 residues. CDR1 is MNHNS and CDR2 is SASEGT in the germline V gene. V trimming: 4 bases; J trimming: 5 bases; junction bases outside the gene matches: 6. Here the CDR3 reads CASSGSTGANEKLFF. CDR3 bases: TGTGCCAGCAGTGGGTCGACAGGGGCCAATGAAAAACTGTTTTTT.

The CDR3 DNA follows: TGTGCCAGCAGGACCGTGACCACAGATACGCAGTATTTT. Translating it yields CASRTVTTDTQYF. The chain employs TRBV6-6 and TRBJ2-3, with D unclear. Between the trimmed V and J ends, which lost 6 bases and 2 bases, there was a span of 9 bases. Germline V gene lookup returns CDR1 MNHNY and CDR2 SVGAGI (reference sequence). The CDR3 runs 13 residues.

The rearrangement links TRBV25-1 to TRBJ1-2, with D possibly being TRBD1 (6 bases). This CDR3 is built from 14 residues. Germline lookup yields CDR1 MGHDK and CDR2 SYGVNS. The V gene lost 0 bases and the J gene lost 4 bases, with 9 bases spanning the gap. Here the CDR3 DNA reads TGTGCCAGCAGTGAATACGGGGGGGCCTATGGCTACACCTTC. Translation: CASSEYGGAYGYTF.

The rearrangement uses TRBV27 and TRBJ1-6; D uncertain. The CDR3 length is 13 residues. The germline gives CDR1 MNHEY, CDR2 SMNVEV (reference sequence). Between the trimmed V and J ends, which lost 6 bases and 0 bases, there was a span of 3 bases. Written as DNA, the CDR3 is TGTGCCAGCAGGAGCTCCTATAATTCACCCCTCCACTTT. Protein sequence: CASRSSYNSPLHF.

The rearrangement uses TRBV7-3 and TRBJ1-1, with a weak D call TRBD1 (5 bases). The CDR3 totals 14 residues. With 4 bases removed from V and 6 bases from J, the gap between germline ends came to 15 bases. Germline V gives CDR1 SGHTA, CDR2 FQGTGA. Here the CDR3 DNA reads TGTGCCAGCAGCTGGACACCGATTAGGGCTGAAGCTTTCTTT. Residues: CASSWTPIRAEAFF. Looking up the rest from reference TRBV7-3 and TRBJ1-1 gives the full variable domain: GAGVSQTPSNKVTEKGKYVELRCDPISGHTALYWYRQSLGQGPEFLIYFQGTGAADDSGLPNDRFFAVRPEGSVSTLKIQRTERGDSAVYLCASSWTPIRAEAFFGQGTRLTVV.

This rearrangement joins TRBV2 to TRBJ2-7, with TRBD1 matching 12 bases. J lost 6 bases, V lost 3 bases, and 6 bases had no gene match. Germline loops: CDR1 SNHLY, CDR2 FYNNEI. There are 15 residues in the CDR3. CDR3 sequence (DNA): TGTGCCAGCAGTGATTCGGGGACAGGGGGCGGCGAGCAGTACTTC. Its protein product is CASSDSGTGGGEQYF.

The rearrangement links TRBV5-1 to TRBJ1-1; perhaps TRBD1 as D (5 bases). Trimming removed 0 bases at V and 4 bases at J, with 16 bases between. The germline gives CDR1 SGHRS, CDR2 YFSETQ. The CDR3 runs 16 residues. The chain's CDR3 is CASSLAIRASGTEAFF. For the CDR3, the DNA is TGCGCCAGCAGCTTGGCCATCAGGGCGAGTGGCACTGAAGCTTTCTTT.

The genes are TRBV4-3 and TRBJ2-7, with unresolved D. The germline CDR1 and CDR2 sequences are LGHNA and YSLEER. There are 14 residues in the CDR3. Trimming cost V 1 base and J 2 bases, with 9 bases left between them. The CDR3 here is CASSQGPNTYEQYF. CDR3 DNA sequence: TGCGCCAGCAGCCAAGGGCCCAATACCTACGAGCAGTACTTC.

The gene calls are TRBV28 and TRBJ1-1; D unresolved. The CDR3 covers 10 residues. Germline CDR1 is MDHEN and CDR2 is SYDVKM. Deletions cut 4 bases from V and 12 bases from J, with 9 bases between. The CDR3 DNA follows: TGTGCCAGCAGTTCTCAGAAGCCTTTCTTT. Protein sequence: CASSSQKPFF.

The chain recombines TRBV19 with TRBJ2-7; D not certain. CDR1 is LNHDA, CDR2 SQIVND, per germline (reference sequence). Trimming took 8 bases from V and 2 from J, leaving 16 bases between them. CDR3 length: 14 residues. The CDR3 region is CASSPSVVAYEQYF. The CDR3 nucleotides read TGTGCCAGTTCCCCCTCAGTTGTCGCCTACGAGCAGTACTTC.

This clone came up a few times. CDR3 sequence (DNA): TGTGCCAGCAGTCGGGGACGATTATATAATTCACCCCTCCACTTT. Encoded protein: CASSRGRLYNSPLHF. The rearrangement uses TRBV6-5 and TRBJ1-6; perhaps TRBD1 as D (5 bases). The CDR3 has 15 residues. CDR1 MNHEY and CDR2 SVGAGI come from the germline V gene. V was trimmed by 5 bases and J by 4 bases, leaving 12 bases between them.

This sequence joins TRBV4-1 and TRBJ1-2; the match to TRBD1 covers 10 bases. The CDR3 sequence is 16 residues long. CDR1 and CDR2 (germline): MGHRA, YSYEKL. V lost 6 bases and J lost 1; bases outside the gene matches: 8. The CDR3 loop is CASSRGQGEFNYGYTF. DNA of the CDR3: TGCGCCAGCAGTCGAGGACAGGGGGAATTTAACTATGGCTACACCTTC.

V usage is TRBV7-6 and J usage is TRBJ1-3, with D uncertain. Germline lookup yields CDR1 SGHVS and CDR2 FNYEAQ. CDR3 length equals 13 residues. Deletions cut 0 bases from V and 1 base from J, with 1 base between. DNA for the CDR3: TGTGCCAGCAGCTTAGCATCTGGAAACACCATATATTTT. Its protein product is CASSLASGNTIYF.

The chain combines TRBV9 with TRBJ2-1; TRBD1 matches at 9 bases. This CDR3 is 14 amino acids long. Unmatched junction bases numbered 1, after V lost 0 bases and J lost 6 bases. Germline loops: CDR1 SGDLS, CDR2 YYNGEE. The CDR3 sequence: CASSVETGGNEQFF. CDR3 bases: TGTGCCAGCAGCGTAGAGACAGGGGGCAATGAGCAGTTCTTC.

The chain joins TRBV29-1 to TRBJ2-7; tentative D call: TRBD1 (5 bases). V was trimmed by 4 bases and J by 3 bases, leaving 13 bases between them. The germline V gene has CDR1 SQVTM and CDR2 ANQGSEA. This CDR3 is 13 amino acids long. CDR3 in DNA: TGCAGCGTTGTTGAAGGGGTGGACTACGAGCAGTACTTC. Its protein product is CSVVEGVDYEQYF.

This chain links TRBV28 with TRBJ2-5; D may correspond to TRBD1 or TRBD2 (6 bases each). Per the germline V gene, CDR1 is MDHEN and CDR2 is SYDVKM. The CDR3 is made up of 15 amino acids. V was shortened by 3 bases and J by 4 bases, with 15 bases between the two germline ends. The CDR3 bases are TGTGCCAGCAGTTTTTACAGGGACGGGGGAGAGACCCAGTACTTC. This translates into CASSFYRDGGETQYF.

The J gene is TRBJ2-7, the V gene TRBV5-5; D unclear. Trimming took 0 bases from V and 2 from J, leaving 12 bases between them. The CDR3 runs 15 residues. Germline V gives CDR1 SGHKS, CDR2 YYEKEE (reference sequence). CDR3 sequence (DNA): TGTGCCAGCAGCTTGGCCCCAGCCGGAACCTACGAGCAGTACTTC. It translates to CASSLAPAGTYEQYF. Combining the CDR3 with reference TRBV5-5 and TRBJ2-7 gives the whole variable domain DAGVTQSPTHLIKTRGQQVTLRCSPISGHKSVSWYQQVLGQGPQFIFQYYEKEERGRGNFPDRFSARQFPNYSSELNVNALLLGDSALYLCASSLAPAGTYEQYFGPGTRLTVT.

The chain employs TRBV19 and TRBJ1-6, with TRBD1 matching over 8 bases. Germline V gene data show CDR1 as LNHDA and CDR2 as SQIVND (reference sequence). The CDR3 consists of 14 residues. The trim removed 9 bases at V and 3 bases at J, leaving 4 bases unmatched. The CDR3: CASEGTGYNSPLHF. The CDR3 nucleotides read TGTGCCAGCGAAGGGACAGGCTATAATTCACCCCTCCACTTT.